The clone carrying this T cell receptor beta chain was recorded at least ten times. Its antigen is not known. This entry belongs to a study of response to subunit inactivated influenza vaccine. Points from the study as a whole: It was suggested by the authors that few new T cells are recruited by each seasonal influenza vaccination.

One entry per CDR3 protein, called by TCRdb with MiXCR from the RT-PCR reads. The data hold around 750,000 distinct CDR3 sequences, with 21% observed a single time. After removal of 8 bases from V and 6 bases from J, the junction contained 17 bases not matched to a gene. The CDR3 is 17 residues long. CDR1 is SEHNR and CDR2 is FQNEAQ in the germline V gene (reference sequence). The receptor comes from a man in his fifties or sixties who received an inactivated influenza vaccine. The chain links TRBV7-9 to TRBJ2-1, with TRBD2 matching 9 bases. Material: PBMCs from blood, obtained 4 to 6 days after vaccination. CDR3 in amino acids: CASLYAGGRGLVNEQFF. Written as DNA, the CDR3 is TGTGCCAGCTTATACGCGGGCGGGAGGGGTCTGGTCAATGAGCAGTTCTTC.